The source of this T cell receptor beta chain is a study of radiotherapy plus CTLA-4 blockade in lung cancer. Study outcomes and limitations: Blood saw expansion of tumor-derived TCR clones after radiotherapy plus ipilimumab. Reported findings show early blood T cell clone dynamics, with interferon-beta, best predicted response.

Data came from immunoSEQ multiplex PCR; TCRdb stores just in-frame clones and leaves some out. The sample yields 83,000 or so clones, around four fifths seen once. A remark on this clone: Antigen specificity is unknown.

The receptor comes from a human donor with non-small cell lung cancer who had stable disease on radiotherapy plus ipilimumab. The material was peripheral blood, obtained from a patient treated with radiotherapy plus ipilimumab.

The CDR3 sequence is CASSEPGLAGGSYEQYF. The CDR3 bases are TGCGCCAGCAGTGAGCCAGGACTAGCGGGAGGGTCCTACGAGCAGTACTTC. The rearrangement uses TRBV10-2 and TRBJ2-7; TRBD2 aligns across 15 bases. CDR1 is WSHSY and CDR2 is SAAADI in the germline V gene. The CDR3 is 17 residues long. Germline trimming cut 2 bases from V and 1 base from J; bases unmatched to any gene: 3.